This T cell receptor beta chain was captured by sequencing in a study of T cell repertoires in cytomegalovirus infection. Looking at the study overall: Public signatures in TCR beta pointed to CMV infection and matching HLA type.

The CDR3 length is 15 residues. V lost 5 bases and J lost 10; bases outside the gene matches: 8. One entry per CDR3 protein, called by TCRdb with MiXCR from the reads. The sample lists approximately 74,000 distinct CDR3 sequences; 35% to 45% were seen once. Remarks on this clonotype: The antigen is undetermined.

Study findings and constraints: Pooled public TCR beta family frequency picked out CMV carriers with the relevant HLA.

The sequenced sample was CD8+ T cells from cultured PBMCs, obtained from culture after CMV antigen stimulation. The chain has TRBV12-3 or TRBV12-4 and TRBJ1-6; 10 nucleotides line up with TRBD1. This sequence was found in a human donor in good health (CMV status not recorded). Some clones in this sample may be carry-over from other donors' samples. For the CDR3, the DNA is TGTGCCAGCAGTGACGATGGGACAGGGGTCTCACCCCTCCACTTT. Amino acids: CASSDDGTGVSPLHF.